The 7 T cell receptor beta chains listed next were all sequenced from one sample in a study of CD8+ T cells in alopecia areata. The authors extracted RNA and reverse transcribed it into cDNA as the sequencing template. This table comes from immunoSEQ multiplex PCR, and its TCRdb copy is limited to in-frame clones, with some not included. Of more than 140,000 clones in the sample, approximately 86% were seen once. Regarding treatment: oral pan-JAK inhibitor, 5-10 mg twice daily. This sample comprised CD8+ T cells sorted from blood, obtained at week 4, from a patient treated with tofacitinib. These receptors were taken from a human donor with alopecia areata.

The gene calls are TRBV5-4 and TRBJ2-3; D gene uncertain. The V gene's germline CDR1 is SGHNT and CDR2 YYREEE (reference sequence). The CDR3 spans 13 residues. The V end lost 2 bases, the J end lost 0 bases, and 4 bases lay between the germline ends. CDR3 sequence reads: CASSFGSTDTQYF. Here the CDR3 DNA reads TGTGCCAGCAGCTTCGGTAGCACAGATACGCAGTATTTT.

This rearrangement joins TRBV2 to TRBJ2-1, with D perhaps matching TRBD2 (6 bases). In germline, CDR1 is SNHLY, CDR2 FYNNEI. V was pared by 3 bases and J by 2 bases, with 11 bases between. The CDR3 is 15 residues long. The CDR3 nucleotides read TGTGCCAGCAGTGATTCTGGGGAGGCCTACAATGAGCAGTTCTTC. This codes for CASSDSGEAYNEQFF.

This clone was counted once. The CDR3 DNA follows: TGTGCCAGCAGCTTAGCGTGGACAGGGGCAGCCGAGCAGTACTTC. Residues: CASSLAWTGAAEQYF. The gene calls are TRBV7-2 and TRBJ2-7; 9 bases fit TRBD1. Germline assignment: CDR1 SGHTA and CDR2 FQGNSA. The CDR3 is made up of 15 amino acids. J was trimmed by 6 bases and V by 0 bases; bases with no gene match: 6.

The J gene is TRBJ2-7, the V gene TRBV30, with unresolved D. Germline-derived CDR1 and CDR2 are GTSNPN and SVGIG (reference sequence). This CDR3 is built from 12 residues. V was clipped by 3 bases and J by 5 bases, with 11 bases between them. DNA for the CDR3: TGTGCCTGGAGCCGGGTACTTAACGAGCAGTACTTC. It codes for CAWSRVLNEQYF.

This clone has a handful of counts. In nucleotides, the CDR3 is TGTGCCAGCAGCTCGACTAGTAATGAGCAGTTCTTC. Protein: CASSSTSNEQFF. This chain joins TRBV7-9 and TRBJ2-1, with TRBD2 as a possible D gene (6 bases). Per the germline V gene, CDR1 is SEHNR and CDR2 is FQNEAQ (reference sequence). The CDR3 spans 12 residues. Trimming pared 4 bases from V and 7 bases from J, leaving 8 bases between. The full variable domain, in which reference TRBV7-9 and TRBJ2-1 provide the parts outside the CDR3, is DTGVSQNPRHKITKRGQNVTFRCDPISEHNRLYWYRQTLGQGPEFLTYFQNEAQLEKSRLLSDRFSAERPKGSFSTLEIQRTEQGDSAMYLCASSSTSNEQFFGPGTRLTVL.

This sequence joins TRBV28 and TRBJ2-7, with D possibly being TRBD1 (5 bases). CDR3 size: 14 residues. Trimming left V 6 bases short and J 5 bases short, with 17 bases between. Germline V gene data show CDR1 as MDHEN and CDR2 as SYDVKM. CDR3 sequence reads: CASSPLNGRDEQYF. CDR3 DNA sequence: TGTGCCAGCAGCCCACTTAACGGCAGGGACGAGCAGTACTTC.

The rearrangement joins TRBV6-1 to TRBJ2-1; 9 bases are a match to TRBD1. From germline, CDR1 is MNHNS and CDR2 SASEGT. CDR3 length equals 14 residues. V lost 5 bases to trimming and J lost 8 bases; unmatched junction nucleotides: 7. The CDR3 DNA reads as TGTGCCAGCAGTAGCGGGACAGGGCTTGATGAGCAGTTCTTC. Protein sequence: CASSSGTGLDEQFF.